These 8 T cell receptor beta chains were sequenced from one sample in a study of human T cells and chemical hapten exposure. TCRdb processed the RACE reads anew with MiXCR; each CDR3 protein has one entry. The table records tens of thousands of distinct CDR3 sequences, more than 9% of them present only once. Time point meaning: patch test 1, 2 weeks after DPC sensitization. Treatment in this sample: therapeutic diphenylcyclopropenone sensitization with weekly scalp DPC. Here the sequenced sample was whole blood, taken in connection with sensitization to the hapten diphenylcyclopropenone (DPC). These receptors were collected from a man aged 35-49 years with alopecia areata. Some clones in this sample may be carry-over from other donors' samples.

V and J are TRBV6-5 and TRBJ2-1; D perhaps matches TRBD2 (6 bases). The V and J ends lost 0 bases and 9 bases respectively, with 12 bases between them. CDR1 MNHEY and CDR2 SVGAGI come from the germline V gene. The length of the CDR3 is 14 residues. The CDR3 is CASSYSRFSGEQFF. The DNA for the CDR3 is TGTGCCAGCAGTTACTCGAGGTTTAGCGGTGAGCAGTTCTTC.

This clonotype was observed a few times. The chain joins TRBV5-5 to TRBJ1-4, with 7 positions matching TRBD1. Germline assignment: CDR1 SGHKS and CDR2 YYEKEE (reference sequence). Trimming removed 2 bases from V and 9 bases from J; junction bases left unmatched: 7. This CDR3 spans 14 amino acids. This CDR3 reads CASSFEGGGQKLFF. As DNA, the CDR3 is TGTGCCAGCAGCTTCGAAGGGGGCGGTCAAAAACTGTTTTTT. The variable domain in full, with the rest retrieved from reference TRBV5-5 and TRBJ1-4, is DAGVTQSPTHLIKTRGQQVTLRCSPISGHKSVSWYQQVLGQGPQFIFQYYEKEERGRGNFPDRFSARQFPNYSSELNVNALLLGDSALYLCASSFEGGGQKLFFGSGTQLSVL.

This clonotype came up a few times. This rearrangement joins TRBV6-5 to TRBJ1-6; D remains unclear. The CDR3 is 16 residues long. CDR1 is MNHEY and CDR2 is SVGAGI in the germline V gene. V lost 1 base and J lost 7, with 14 bases in between. The CDR3 region is CASSYYPGTGNSPLHF. The CDR3, as DNA: TGTGCCAGCAGTTACTATCCGGGAACGGGAAATTCACCCCTCCACTTT.

This clonotype was counted only a few times. The chain is built from TRBV20-1 and TRBJ2-5; 7 nucleotides match TRBD2. This CDR3 is 16 amino acids long. Germline CDR1 and CDR2: DFQATT and SNEGSKA (reference sequence). Unmatched junction bases numbered 12, after V lost 1 base and J lost 4 bases. The CDR3 spells CSARGIGAGARETQYF. The DNA of the CDR3 is TGCAGTGCTAGAGGGATCGGGGCGGGAGCGAGAGAGACCCAGTACTTC.

In its sample, this clonotype was seen many times. The V gene is TRBV6-5, the J gene TRBJ1-4; a weak D match, TRBD1 (5 bases). The CDR3 spans 13 residues. Germline CDR1 reads MNHEY; CDR2 reads SVGAGI. V was trimmed by 8 bases and J by 0 bases, leaving 7 bases between them. The CDR3 DNA follows: TGTGCCAGCCGGACATCAACTAATGAAAAACTGTTTTTT. It is translated as CASRTSTNEKLFF.

This clonotype has just a few counts. V and J are TRBV2 and TRBJ1-5; no reliable D call. Germline loops: CDR1 SNHLY, CDR2 FYNNEI. V lost 7 bases, J lost 6 bases, and 16 bases lay in between. This CDR3 contains 14 residues. CDR3: CASNRERVGQPQHF. The DNA of the CDR3 is TGTGCCAGCAATCGTGAGAGGGTGGGTCAGCCCCAGCATTTT.

Only a few counts were recorded for this clonotype. The chain joins TRBV11-1 to TRBJ2-1; 9 nucleotides align to TRBD1. The CDR3 extends over 17 amino acids. The junction had 10 bases not matched to a gene; V was cut back by 5 bases and J by 2 bases. The germline CDR1 and CDR2 sequences are SGHAT and FQDESV (reference sequence). For the CDR3, the DNA is TGTGCCAGCAGCCCCAACCCCGGGACAGGGCCCTACAATGAGCAGTTCTTC. Its translation is CASSPNPGTGPYNEQFF.

The chain employs TRBV6-1 and TRBJ2-2; D uncertain. The V end lost 2 bases, the J end lost 5 bases, and 12 bases lay between the germline ends. The CDR3 runs to 15 residues. Germline V lookup: CDR1 MNHNS, CDR2 SASEGT. The CDR3: CASSEMVGRTGELFF. In DNA, the CDR3 is TGTGCCAGCAGTGAAATGGTGGGCCGGACCGGGGAGCTGTTTTTT.